The 2 T cell receptor beta chains below come from one sample, sequenced in a study of response to subunit inactivated influenza vaccine. TCRdb re-analysed the RT-PCR reads in MiXCR, keeping a single row per CDR3 protein. The profile shows 400,000 to 550,000 distinct CDR3 sequences, around 25% of them singletons. The source material was CD4+ T cells sorted from PBMCs, sampled 4 to 6 days after vaccination. These receptors were obtained from a man aged 50 to 59 who received an inactivated influenza vaccine.

The CDR3 region is CSVQGQGGYEQYF. The CDR3 bases are TGCAGTGTCCAGGGACAGGGAGGCTACGAGCAGTACTTC. V is TRBV20-1 and J is TRBJ2-7; 9 bases match TRBD1. The trim removed 7 bases at V and 3 bases at J, leaving 7 bases unmatched. The CDR3 has 13 amino acids. Per germline, CDR1 DFQATT and CDR2 SNEGSKA (reference sequence).

The chain combines TRBV30 with TRBJ1-6; D ambiguous. The germline CDR1 and CDR2 sequences are GTSNPN and SVGIG (reference sequence). Trimming pared 0 bases from V and 14 bases from J, leaving 17 bases between. The length of the CDR3 is 14 residues. CDR3 region: CAWSVPPQRRSLHF. For the CDR3, the DNA is TGTGCCTGGAGTGTACCCCCCCAGAGGAGGTCCCTCCACTTT.